Listed below are T cell receptor beta chains from one sample, sequenced in a study of shared clonotypes between healthy human individuals. This table comes from immunoSEQ multiplex PCR, and its TCRdb copy is limited to in-frame clones, with some not included. The data hold about 710,000 clones, with around four fifths observed a single time. The sample was memory CD4+ T cells sorted from blood. The receptors come from a woman in her thirties in good health. Both conserved end residues are part of each CDR3. A D gene is named only where the DNA matches it firmly. The size entry is marked missing in some rows and otherwise reads once, few, many or a size class.

j_call,v_call,cdr3_length,d_call,clone_size,cdr3_aa,cdr3_nt
TRBJ1-2,TRBV5-1,15,TRBD1,few,CASSGQGQGGYGYTF,TGCGCCAGCAGCGGGCAGGGACAGGGAGGCTATGGCTACACCTTC
TRBJ2-7,TRBV29-1,12,NA,NA,CSVGLSDYEQYF,TGCAGCGTTGGACTGTCGGACTACGAGCAGTACTTC
TRBJ2-1,TRBV25-1,16,NA,NA,CASSEEKNQPYNEQFF,TGTGCCAGCAGTGAAGAAAAAAACCAACCCTACAATGAGCAGTTCTTC
TRBJ1-5,TRBV5-1,15,NA,NA,CASSLYGGGNQPQHF,TGCGCCAGCAGCTTGTACGGGGGCGGCAATCAGCCCCAGCATTTT
TRBJ2-2,TRBV11-1,14,NA,NA,CASRTLAYTGELFF,TGTGCCAGCAGAACCCTAGCGTACACCGGGGAGCTGTTTTTT
TRBJ1-4,TRBV27,13,NA,NA,CASKGGSIEKLFF,TGTGCCAGCAAAGGTGGTTCGATAGAAAAACTGTTTTTT
TRBJ1-5,TRBV5-1,14,NA,NA,CASSLVSGGQPQHF,TGCGCCAGCAGCTTGGTATCGGGGGGCCAGCCCCAGCATTTT
TRBJ2-3,TRBV7-9,11,NA,NA,CASVGTDTQYF,TGTGCCAGCGTAGGCACAGATACGCAGTATTTT
TRBJ2-3,TRBV18,13,NA,NA,CASSPRSSMALYF,TGTGCCAGCTCACCCAGGTCGAGCATGGCCCTGTATTTT
TRBJ1-1,TRBV29-1,12,NA,few,CSVSGQNTEAFF,TGCAGCGTTTCGGGACAGAACACTGAAGCTTTCTTT
TRBJ2-2,TRBV5-1,15,NA,NA,CASTPQVTLTGELFF,TGCGCCAGCACTCCCCAGGTTACCCTTACCGGGGAGCTGTTTTTT